These T cell receptor beta chains were read from a single sample in a study of human T cells and chemical hapten exposure. Each CDR3 protein gets one entry after TCRdb re-called the RACE reads with MiXCR. Among under 100,000 distinct CDR3 sequences listed, roughly 10% were seen once. This material consisted of whole blood, taken in connection with sensitization to the hapten diphenylcyclopropenone (DPC). These receptors all come from a woman in her 30s with alopecia areata. Some clones in this sample may be carry-over from other donors' samples. The conserved cysteine and the conserved F or W are not part of the CDR3 here.

TRBV6-1	ASRGIQGDYFYGYT
TRBV28	ASSDKETQY
TRBV7-2	ASSAGAGGELF
TRBV7-9	ASSPLNTIY
TRBV27	ASSLYFAGLMRETQY
TRBV20-1	SARLGGPNTEAF
TRBV29-1	SVAGGIGYEQY
TRBV20-1	SARDQGYGSPLH
TRBV4-2	ASSPGASGGFTDTQY
TRBV28	ASSVAGQLNQPQH
TRBV7-9	ASSAGGGYEQY
TRBV6-5	ASRYGLTVNEKLF
TRBV5-5	ASSLAAGTQY
TRBV6-5	ASSYSPGTSLNEQF
TRBV7-9	ASSRRTLQETQY
TRBV12-3/TRBV12-4	ASSSSRDSQETQY
TRBV5-1	ASSLDTSSYNEQF
TRBV13	ASSPRTGNPGYT
TRBV4-3	ASSQVPGTNYGYT
TRBV12-3/TRBV12-4	ASSRDLNTEAF
TRBV5-1	ASSDVTASGLDTQY
TRBV29-1	SGKQRNAGSGTGELF
TRBV5-6	ASSLVPGGVYEQY
TRBV18	ASSPPGVSTDTQY
TRBV5-1	ASTPDGSYEQY
TRBV29-1	SVDFGHVFGGYT
TRBV27	ASSLAGARADTQY
TRBV4-1	ASSQVPGHLGLEQY
TRBV6-6	ASSYGQSSCT
TRBV27	ASSPRWIAFTGGANVLT
TRBV6-5	ASSYGPNRANSPLH
TRBV18	ASSPRDRAYNEQF
TRBV4-2	ASSQDDRGGPDTQY
TRBV5-1	ASGRDNTGELF
TRBV5-1	ASSPTWGNGQPQH
TRBV2	ASSATLGTGELF
TRBV30	ACWQGEGNTIY
TRBV21-1	ASSPSAPRRANVLT
TRBV7-2	ASSVPGEVLNQPQH
TRBV7-3	ASSLYGQGAYEQY
TRBV27	ATRGLTEAF
TRBV14	ASSQDPETQY
TRBV27	ASRAGGRGETQY
TRBV4-3	ASSRDPAWNTEAF
TRBV28	ASSLSGQGFKAF
TRBV29-1	SVVGATRGLNYGYT
TRBV5-4	ASSPGVVQETQY
TRBV5-1	ASSFETAGEQY